This entry lists 30 T cell receptor beta chains sequenced from one sample in a study of shared clonotypes between healthy human individuals. Naive CD8 cells comprised CD45RO-negative, CCR7-positively selected cells, excluding terminally differentiated effector memory CD45RA+ cells. Here immunoSEQ multiplex PCR was the method, and the copy in TCRdb shows in-frame clones only, minus some. The profile shows approximately 2,200,000 clones, approximately 94% of them singletons. What was sequenced was naive CD8+ T cells from PBMCs. The receptors here all came from a man younger than 35 in good health. Some clones in this sample may be carry-over from other donors' samples.

The chain carries TRBV29-1 and TRBJ2-3, with TRBD2 as a possible D gene (6 bases). CDR3 length: 14 residues. With 3 bases removed from V and 0 bases from J, the gap between germline ends came to 10 bases. Germline-derived CDR1 and CDR2 are SQVTM and ANQGSEA. The CDR3: CSVDVAASTDTQYF. In nucleotides, the CDR3 is TGCAGCGTTGATGTAGCGGCTAGCACAGATACGCAGTATTTT.

Remarks on this clone: It may be a read error: a sequence one base away is much more abundant. The chain carries TRBV7-6 and TRBJ2-3; 12 nucleotides agree with TRBD2. V gave up 5 bases and J gave up 2 bases; unmatched junction bases: 2. The germline V gene has CDR1 SGHVS and CDR2 FNYEAQ. This CDR3 contains 15 residues. The CDR3 nucleotides read TGTGCCAGCAGCCGACTAGCGGGAGCCACAGATACGCAGTATTTT. Translation gives CASSRLAGATDTQYF.

The chain joins TRBV11-2 to TRBJ2-7, with a tentative D call TRBD2 (6 bases). Trimming left V 5 bases short and J 5 bases short, with 19 bases between. CDR3 size: 15 residues. Germline CDR1 is SGHAT and CDR2 is FQNNGV. The CDR3 DNA follows: TGTGCCAGCAGCGGAAGCGGGCTTGGGGGAGACGAGCAGTACTTC. This encodes CASSGSGLGGDEQYF.

The V gene is TRBV29-1, the J gene TRBJ2-4; TRBD2 is a possible D gene (6 bases). The germline CDR1 and CDR2 sequences are SQVTM and ANQGSEA. The CDR3 loop spans 16 amino acids. Deletions cut 6 bases from V and 0 bases from J, with 18 bases between. The CDR3 sequence: CSVANVPGLAKNIQYF. In DNA, the CDR3 is TGCAGCGTCGCCAACGTACCGGGACTAGCCAAAAACATTCAGTACTTC.

The chain is built from TRBV2 and TRBJ2-1; 12 bases are shared with TRBD2. The CDR3 covers 15 residues. The junction had 7 bases not matched to a gene; V was cut back by 9 bases and J by 4 bases. The germline V gene encodes CDR1 SNHLY and CDR2 FYNNEI. The CDR3 bases are TGTGCCAGTGGGACTAGCGGGCCCCCTTACAATGAGCAGTTCTTC. This translates into CASGTSGPPYNEQFF.

The chain carries TRBV2 and TRBJ1-1; a possible D gene is TRBD1 (5 bases). CDR1 and CDR2 (germline): SNHLY, FYNNEI. The CDR3 consists of 14 residues. V shed 3 bases and J shed 1 base, with 9 bases lying between them. CDR3 protein: CASSDSGKNTEAFF. CDR3 sequence (DNA): TGTGCCAGCAGTGACTCAGGGAAGAACACTGAAGCTTTCTTT.

CDR3 sequence: CASSEGQGPSYEQYF. In DNA, the CDR3 is TGTGCCAGCAGTGAGGGCCAGGGACCCTCCTACGAGCAGTACTTC. The V and J genes are TRBV2 and TRBJ2-7; D assignment may be TRBD1 or TRBD2 (5 bases each). Germline lookup yields CDR1 SNHLY and CDR2 FYNNEI. The CDR3 is 15 amino acids. Trimming cost V 3 bases and J 0 bases, with 12 bases left between them.

The chain uses TRBV7-8 and TRBJ1-3; D is unresolved. Germline V lookup: CDR1 SGHVS, CDR2 FQNEAQ. The CDR3 length is 15 residues. V shed 4 bases and J shed 0 bases, with 10 bases lying between them. DNA for the CDR3: TGTGCCAGCAGCTCGATTTCGGGCTCTGGAAACACCATATATTTT. It yields the protein CASSSISGSGNTIYF.

This sequence joins TRBV7-8 and TRBJ2-7, with 8 bases fitting TRBD1. In germline, CDR1 is SGHVS, CDR2 FQNEAQ. The CDR3 has 14 residues. J lost 7 bases, V lost 5 bases, and 10 bases had no gene match. The chain's CDR3 is CASSERQGAWEQYF. CDR3 bases: TGTGCCAGCAGCGAGAGGCAGGGGGCATGGGAGCAGTACTTC.

This clone has just one count. The chain has TRBV28 and TRBJ1-1, with TRBD1 as a possible D gene (5 bases). V lost 5 bases and J 5 bases, leaving 12 bases between the germline ends. The CDR3 spans 13 residues. CDR1 and CDR2 from the germline V gene are MDHEN and SYDVKM. As DNA, the CDR3 is TGTGCCAGCAGTCGGGACGGCTGGACTGAAGCTTTCTTT. Translated: CASSRDGWTEAFF.

This sequence joins TRBV15 and TRBJ2-7, with 9 bases fitting TRBD2. The CDR3 is made up of 14 amino acids. Germline V gene sequence: CDR1 LNHNV, CDR2 YYDKDF (reference sequence). V lost 4 bases and J lost 6; bases outside the gene matches: 7. The DNA of the CDR3 is TGTGCCACCAGCAACGGGCGGGGGGGTGGCGAGCAGTACTTC. Residues: CATSNGRGGGEQYF.

The chain has TRBV28 and TRBJ1-5; 10 bases match TRBD1. CDR3 size: 14 residues. Trimming took 6 bases from V and 7 from J; bases not matched to a gene: 6. Germline assignment: CDR1 MDHEN and CDR2 SYDVKM. The CDR3 bases are TGTGCCAGCAGGGGACAGGGGATTGGACAGCCCCAGCATTTT. Protein: CASRGQGIGQPQHF.

This chain uses TRBV28 with TRBJ2-5, with a tentative D call TRBD2 (6 bases). The germline V and J ends were trimmed by 4 bases and 8 bases, with 8 bases remaining between them. The length of the CDR3 is 11 residues. Per germline, CDR1 MDHEN and CDR2 SYDVKM. CDR3 DNA sequence: TGTGCCAGCAGTTCCGGGGGAACCCAGTACTTC. Encoded protein: CASSSGGTQYF.

With regard to this clone: Within the sample, other DNA sequences also encode this same CDR3. V usage is TRBV30 and J usage is TRBJ1-6, with D hard to call. The CDR3 sequence is 13 residues long. The germline gives CDR1 GTSNPN, CDR2 SVGIG (reference sequence). V lost 4 bases and J lost 1, with 5 bases in between. The CDR3 DNA reads TGTGCCTGGACGGGTTCCTATAATTCACCCCTCCACTTT. It codes for CAWTGSYNSPLHF.

This chain connects TRBV6-6 to TRBJ2-7, with 8 bases matching TRBD2. Germline assignment: CDR1 MNHNY and CDR2 SVGAGI (reference sequence). This CDR3 has 13 amino acids. The V gene end was trimmed by 6 bases and the J gene end by 7 bases; junction bases not matched to a gene: 8. CDR3 in DNA: TGTGCCAGCAGGATTAGCGGGACGGCTGAGCAGTACTTC. Protein product: CASRISGTAEQYF.

The CDR3 protein is CASTPWGRGSPDADTQYF. CDR3 sequence (DNA): TGTGCCAGCACCCCGTGGGGGCGCGGGAGCCCCGACGCAGATACGCAGTATTTT. The chain recombines TRBV28 with TRBJ2-3; weak D call: TRBD2 (7 bases). The CDR3 is 18 amino acids. Germline CDR1 MDHEN, CDR2 SYDVKM. Trimming took 7 bases from V and 4 from J, leaving 27 bases between them.

The CDR3 coding sequence is TGTGCCAGCAGCCCGATAATCCGGGACAGGGGCCTCCTTACAGATACGCAGTATTTT. Protein sequence: CASSPIIRDRGLLTDTQYF. The rearrangement links TRBV4-2 to TRBJ2-3; 10 positions agree with TRBD1. With V trimmed by 4 bases and J by 3 bases, 16 bases remained unmatched. This CDR3 has 19 amino acids. CDR1 and CDR2 from the germline V gene are LGHNA and YNFKEQ.

The V and J genes are TRBV27 and TRBJ1-1; D is unclear. V shed 0 bases and J shed 7 bases, with 12 bases lying between them. The germline gives CDR1 MNHEY, CDR2 SMNVEV (reference sequence). This CDR3 is 14 amino acids long. The CDR3 spells CASSLSLGASEAFF. The CDR3, as DNA: TGTGCCAGCAGTTTATCCCTTGGAGCGAGTGAAGCTTTCTTT.

The chain has TRBV4-3 and TRBJ2-7; TRBD1 aligns across 8 bases. This CDR3 has 15 residues. Trimming removed 2 bases from V and 5 bases from J; junction bases left unmatched: 8. The germline V gene has CDR1 LGHNA and CDR2 YSLEER. The CDR3 DNA sequence: TGCGCCAGCAGCCAAAGCGCAGGACAGGGAGACGAGCAGTACTTC. This codes for CASSQSAGQGDEQYF.

The chain combines TRBV6-5 with TRBJ1-6, with D perhaps TRBD1 (6 bases). The length of the CDR3 is 12 residues. The V end lost 6 bases, the J end lost 15 bases, and 15 bases lay between the germline ends. Germline assignment: CDR1 MNHEY and CDR2 SVGAGI. CDR3 sequence (DNA): TGTGCCAGCAGCCCGACAGGTCCTTACCTCCACTTT. It codes for CASSPTGPYLHF.

This clone appeared a single time. This chain joins TRBV27 and TRBJ2-5; no definite D call. This CDR3 comprises 14 residues. CDR1 is MNHEY and CDR2 is SMNVEV in the germline V gene (reference sequence). V was clipped by 5 bases and J by 4 bases, with 14 bases between them. The CDR3 sequence is CASSPFSSRETQYF. Written as DNA, the CDR3 is TGTGCCAGCAGTCCTTTCTCGAGTAGAGAGACCCAGTACTTC.

V usage is TRBV2 and J usage is TRBJ2-3; TRBD2 agrees at 10 bases. The trim removed 4 bases at V and 3 bases at J, leaving 7 bases unmatched. Germline V gene data show CDR1 as SNHLY and CDR2 as FYNNEI. The CDR3 runs 16 residues. CDR3 protein: CASSVRLAGVTDTQYF. The CDR3 nucleotides are TGTGCCAGCAGTGTTCGGCTAGCGGGAGTGACAGATACGCAGTATTTT.

This rearrangement joins TRBV27 to TRBJ2-7; possible D gene TRBD1, 6 bases. Looked up from germline, CDR1 is MNHEY and CDR2 is SMNVEV (reference sequence). The V gene lost 10 bases and the J gene lost 5 bases, with 18 bases spanning the gap. CDR3 length: 13 residues. This CDR3 is CAISPSGADEQYF. CDR3 DNA: TGTGCCATATCCCCCTCAGGGGCTGACGAGCAGTACTTC.

V gene TRBV9 combines with J gene TRBJ1-1; 10 bases are shared with TRBD1. Trimming cost V 3 bases and J 4 bases; bases outside gene matches: 6. There are 15 residues in the CDR3. Per the germline V gene, CDR1 is SGDLS and CDR2 is YYNGEE. The CDR3 is CASSETGGRGTEAFF. CDR3 DNA sequence: TGTGCCAGCAGCGAGACAGGGGGCAGGGGCACTGAAGCTTTCTTT.

The CDR3 reads CASSTQGASSYGYTF. CDR3 DNA: TGTGCCAGCAGCACGCAGGGGGCTTCGAGCTATGGCTACACCTTC. The chain recombines TRBV2 with TRBJ1-2, with TRBD1 matching over 8 bases. The CDR3 loop spans 15 amino acids. Unmatched junction bases numbered 10, after V lost 6 bases and J lost 4 bases. Germline values: CDR1 SNHLY, CDR2 FYNNEI.

The chain couples TRBV11-2 to TRBJ2-5, with 10 bases that match TRBD1. The CDR3 has 16 residues. Germline lookup yields CDR1 SGHAT and CDR2 FQNNGV. The ends lost 5 bases at V and 2 bases at J; junction bases unmatched: 8. CDR3 sequence reads: CASSHGTGDGQETQYF. In DNA, the CDR3 is TGTGCCAGCAGCCACGGGACAGGGGATGGGCAAGAGACCCAGTACTTC.

V usage is TRBV19 and J usage is TRBJ2-1, with TRBD2 matching over 11 bases. The CDR3 extends over 16 amino acids. Germline CDR1 LNHDA, CDR2 SQIVND (reference sequence). V lost 3 bases to trimming and J lost 6 bases; unmatched junction nucleotides: 7. DNA of the CDR3: TGTGCCAGTAGTATTATAGCGGGAGGGGTCGGCAATGAGCAGTTCTTC. Protein product: CASSIIAGGVGNEQFF.

This clone appeared a single time. The CDR3, as DNA: TGTGCCAGCAGTTACGTGGAGGGCTACGAGCAGTACTTC. It specifies CASSYVEGYEQYF. The chain uses TRBV6-5 and TRBJ2-7; a weak D match, TRBD2 (6 bases). Germline-derived CDR1 and CDR2 are MNHEY and SVGAGI. CDR3 length: 13 residues. V was clipped by 2 bases and J by 3 bases, with 8 bases between them.

V gene TRBV5-5 combines with J gene TRBJ2-2, with D unresolved. CDR1 is SGHKS and CDR2 is YYEKEE in the germline V gene (reference sequence). Between the trimmed V and J ends, which lost 4 bases and 6 bases, there was a span of 19 bases. The CDR3 extends over 16 amino acids. CDR3 nucleotide sequence: TGTGCCAGCAGCCCATTCCTGTCCCCAGGACCCGGGGAGCTGTTTTTT. Protein product: CASSPFLSPGPGELFF.

J is TRBJ2-7 and V is TRBV28; D is perhaps TRBD1 or TRBD2 (5 bases each). CDR1 is MDHEN and CDR2 is SYDVKM in the germline V gene. The V end lost 1 base, the J end lost 7 bases, and 17 bases lay between the germline ends. The CDR3 loop spans 15 amino acids. The CDR3 loop reads CASSLYSSFQGEQYF. The CDR3 nucleotides are TGTGCCAGCAGTTTATACTCTAGCTTTCAGGGTGAGCAGTACTTC.